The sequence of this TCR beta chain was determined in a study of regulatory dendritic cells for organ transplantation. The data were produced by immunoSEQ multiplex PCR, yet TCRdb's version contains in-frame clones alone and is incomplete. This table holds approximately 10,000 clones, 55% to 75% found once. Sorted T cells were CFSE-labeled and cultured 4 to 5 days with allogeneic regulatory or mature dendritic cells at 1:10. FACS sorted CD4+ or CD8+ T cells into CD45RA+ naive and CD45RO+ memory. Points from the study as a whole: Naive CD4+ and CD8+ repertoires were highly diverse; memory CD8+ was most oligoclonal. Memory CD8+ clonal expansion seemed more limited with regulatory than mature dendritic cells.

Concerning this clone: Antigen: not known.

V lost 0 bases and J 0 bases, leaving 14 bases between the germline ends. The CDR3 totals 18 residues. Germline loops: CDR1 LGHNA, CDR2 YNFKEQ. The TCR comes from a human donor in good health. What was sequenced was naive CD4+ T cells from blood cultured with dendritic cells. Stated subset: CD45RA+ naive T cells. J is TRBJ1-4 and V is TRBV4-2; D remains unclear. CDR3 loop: CASSQELNQETTNEKLFF. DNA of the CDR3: TGTGCCAGCAGCCAAGAGCTTAACCAGGAAACAACTAATGAAAAACTGTTTTTT.